These T cell receptor beta chains were read from a single sample in a study of shared clonotypes between healthy human individuals. Assay used: immunoSEQ multiplex PCR; TCRdb lists only in-frame clones, some missing. The sample records millions of clones, around nine tenths being singletons. The sample was naive CD4+ T cells sorted from blood. The receptor set was obtained from a man in his late teens or twenties in good health. Each CDR3 is given with its conserved first and last residue. A D gene is named only where the DNA matches it firmly. Expanded clones are given a class, and other clones once, few, many or no size at all.

TRBJ2-7 | TRBV6-5 | TRBD1 | - | TGTGCCAGCAGGTACAGGGGCGGACAGTACTTC | CASRYRGGQYF
TRBJ2-5 | TRBV6-5 | - | once | TGTGCCAGCAGTCGGCGCCCCCAAGAGACCCAGTACTTC | CASSRRPQETQYF
TRBJ2-3 | TRBV29-1 | - | - | TGCAGCGTTGAAGATGTAAGGACAGATACGCAGTATTTT | CSVEDVRTDTQYF
TRBJ2-2 | TRBV25-1 | - | - | TGTGCCAGCAGTGACCCCGGCAGCGGGAACACCGGGGAGCTGTTTTTT | CASSDPGSGNTGELFF
TRBJ2-7 | TRBV27 | - | - | TGTGCCAGCACCACCTGGGGTTCTAGTGAGCAGTACTTC | CASTTWGSSEQYF
TRBJ2-7 | TRBV10-3 | - | - | TGTGCCATCAGTGAGACGGGGATCGGGGCCGAGCAGTACTTC | CAISETGIGAEQYF
TRBJ2-3 | TRBV4-3 | - | - | TGCGCCAGCAGCCAAGATAGGCGTAGCACAGATACGCAGTATTTT | CASSQDRRSTDTQYF
TRBJ2-3 | TRBV7-9 | - | - | TGTGCCAGCAGCTTATCGGCGAAGCGCACAGATACGCAGTATTTT | CASSLSAKRTDTQYF
TRBJ2-5 | TRBV6-6 | TRBD1 | - | TGTGCCAGCAGCCCGTTGACAGGGGGCGGGGAGACCCAGTACTTC | CASSPLTGGGETQYF
TRBJ1-5 | TRBV6-6 | - | - | TGTGCCAGCAGTTACTCGAGGGGTGACAATCAGCCCCAGCATTTT | CASSYSRGDNQPQHF
TRBJ2-7 | TRBV28 | - | - | TGTGCCAGCAGTGGGGGGGCGGGAAGCTCCTACGAGCAGTACTTC | CASSGGAGSSYEQYF
TRBJ2-2 | TRBV5-1 | - | - | TGCGCCAGCAGCTGGCCCCCAGGGGAGGCCGGGGAGCTGTTTTTT | CASSWPPGEAGELFF
TRBJ2-7 | TRBV6-1 | - | - | TGTGCCAGCAGTGACCTGGAATCCTACGAGCAGTACTTC | CASSDLESYEQYF
TRBJ1-2 | TRBV19 | - | once | TGTGCCAGTAAAGGAGGAGGCCTTCTTGAAGGTTTTAATAGGGGCTACACCTTC | CASKGGGLLEGFNRGYTF
TRBJ1-5 | TRBV2 | - | few | TGTGCCAGCAGTGAAGCGCTTCGAGGGGAGCAGCCCCAGCATTTT | CASSEALRGEQPQHF
TRBJ2-5 | TRBV6-1 | TRBD2 | - | TGTGCCAGCAGTGAAATCTCGCGGGGGGCGTGGGAGACCCAGTACTTC | CASSEISRGAWETQYF
TRBJ2-2 | TRBV28 | - | - | TGTGCCAGCATTAAGATAGGGTCCAAGAACACCGGGGAGCTGTTTTTT | CASIKIGSKNTGELFF
TRBJ1-5 | TRBV7-2 | TRBD1 | - | TGTGCCAGCAGCTTTGGACAGGTCAATCAGCCCCAGCATTTT | CASSFGQVNQPQHF
TRBJ2-7 | TRBV6-5 | - | - | TGTGCCAGCACTCTACGCCACGAGCAGTACTTC | CASTLRHEQYF
TRBJ1-1 | TRBV30 | - | few | TGTGCCTGGAGTGTAGGGGACACTGAAGCTTTCTTT | CAWSVGDTEAFF
TRBJ1-1 | TRBV28 | - | - | TGTGCCAGCAGTTTGCAGATGAACACTGAAGCTTTCTTT | CASSLQMNTEAFF
TRBJ1-5 | TRBV27 | - | - | TGTGCCAGCAGTTTATCCGCCCAGCGCGGTCAGCCCCAGCATTTT | CASSLSAQRGQPQHF
TRBJ1-2 | TRBV30 | - | - | TGTGCCTGGAGTCCCGACAGGAACTATGGCTACACCTTC | CAWSPDRNYGYTF
TRBJ2-7 | TRBV4-1 | TRBD2 | - | TGCGCCAGCAGCCCTCTCGGGAGGGCCTACGAGCAGTACTTC | CASSPLGRAYEQYF
TRBJ2-2 | TRBV7-2 | - | - | TGTGCCAGCAGCTTAGTTCGGGGAACCGGGGAGCTGTTTTTT | CASSLVRGTGELFF
TRBJ1-2 | TRBV11-2 | - | - | TGTGCCAGCAGCGAACCGGAGCAGGCTATTAACTATGGCTACACCTTC | CASSEPEQAINYGYTF
TRBJ1-5 | TRBV19 | - | few | TGTGCCAGTAGTAGCCAGGGGAGATTCAATAGCAATCAGCCCCAGCATTTT | CASSSQGRFNSNQPQHF
TRBJ2-5 | TRBV10-3 | - | - | TGTGCCATCAGTGATAGCGTTCAAGAGACCCAGTACTTC | CAISDSVQETQYF
TRBJ1-3 | TRBV18 | - | - | TGTGCCAGCTCACCGGCTGGGACCTCTGGAAACACCATATATTTT | CASSPAGTSGNTIYF
TRBJ2-7 | TRBV5-5 | TRBD1 | - | TGTGCCAGCAACCCCGGGACAGCTTCCTACGAGCAGTACTTC | CASNPGTASYEQYF
TRBJ1-2 | TRBV18 | - | - | TGTGCCAGCTCACCACCGAAGCCCGGCTACACCTTC | CASSPPKPGYTF
TRBJ2-1 | TRBV5-1 | - | - | TGCGCCAGCAGCTTGGACACTGAAGGCAATGAGCAGTTCTTC | CASSLDTEGNEQFF
TRBJ1-2 | TRBV14 | - | - | TGTGCCAGCAGCCAAGGAGCAAAGATTGGCTACACCTTC | CASSQGAKIGYTF
TRBJ1-3 | TRBV15 | - | - | TGTGCCACCAGCAGAGATACAGGGAGTGGAAACACCATATATTTT | CATSRDTGSGNTIYF
TRBJ2-1 | TRBV5-4 | TRBD2 | - | TGTGCCAGCAGCAGCGGGGGAGGGCTAGCGACGGATGAGCAGTTCTTC | CASSSGGGLATDEQFF
TRBJ2-1 | TRBV4-3 | - | - | TGCGCCAGCAGCCCGTTAGCAGCCTACAATGAGCAGTTCTTC | CASSPLAAYNEQFF
TRBJ1-6 | TRBV7-2 | - | - | TGTGCCAGCAGCTCCTCAGACACCTATAATTCACCCCTCCACTTT | CASSSSDTYNSPLHF
TRBJ2-1 | TRBV19 | - | - | TGTGCCAGTAGCCGCAGAGACTTGGAGCAGTTCTTC | CASSRRDLEQFF
TRBJ2-7 | TRBV7-9 | - | - | TGTGCCAGCAGCGGGACCTTTAGCTCCTACGAGCAGTACTTC | CASSGTFSSYEQYF
TRBJ2-1 | TRBV19 | - | - | TGTGCCAGTAGTATTGAGGGCAGCTCCTACAATGAGCAGTTCTTC | CASSIEGSSYNEQFF
TRBJ2-1 | TRBV4-1 | - | - | TGCGCCAGCAGCCAAGACTCAACTGGGGGCCAGTTCTTC | CASSQDSTGGQFF
TRBJ1-3 | TRBV4-1 | - | - | TGCGCCAGCAGCCAAGATCTGGGGGGGGTAGGAAACACCATATATTTT | CASSQDLGGVGNTIYF
TRBJ2-4 | TRBV7-2 | - | - | TGTGCCAGCAGCACAACAACGGACCCAGCGAGGAACATTCAGTACTTC | CASSTTTDPARNIQYF
TRBJ2-1 | TRBV10-1 | TRBD2 | - | TGCGCCAGCAGTTTAGCTAGCGGGAGCCGGGAGCAGTTCTTC | CASSLASGSREQFF
TRBJ2-2 | TRBV25-1 | - | - | TGTGCCAGCAGTGAATATTTCGGGGGCGGTAGCACCGGGGAGCTGTTTTTT | CASSEYFGGGSTGELFF
TRBJ2-1 | TRBV6-4 | - | - | TGTGCCAGCAGTGAGGGCGGTTACAATGAGCAGTTCTTC | CASSEGGYNEQFF
TRBJ1-1 | TRBV6-1 | - | - | TGTGCCAGCAGTGTACAGGGTATAAACACTGAAGCTTTCTTT | CASSVQGINTEAFF
TRBJ1-1 | TRBV29-1 | - | - | TGCAGCGTAGCACAGGGGAACACTGAAGCTTTCTTT | CSVAQGNTEAFF
TRBJ2-3 | TRBV19 | - | - | TGTGCCAGTAGTATAGTCCCGGCAGATACGCAGTATTTT | CASSIVPADTQYF
TRBJ2-1 | TRBV28 | - | - | TGTGCCAGCATCGGGGCGGAAGGGAGGAGTGAGCAGTTCTTC | CASIGAEGRSEQFF
TRBJ2-5 | TRBV25-1 | TRBD2 | - | TGTGCCAGCAGCACAGGAGCGGGGGAGCAGTACTTC | CASSTGAGEQYF